Reported below is one TCR beta chain. Its antigen is not identified. The entry originates in a study of shared clonotypes between healthy human individuals. Regarding the study as a whole: Of the naive CD4 clonotypes, around 5.2% were shared across several donors.

Assay used: immunoSEQ multiplex PCR; TCRdb lists only in-frame clones, some missing. Of about 320,000 clones in the sample, about nine tenths were seen once. This CDR3 contains 14 residues. Germline-derived CDR1 and CDR2 are GTSNPN and SVGIG (reference sequence). V trimming: 1 base; J trimming: 0 bases; junction bases outside the gene matches: 0. Specimen: memory CD8+ T cells sorted from blood. Subset indicated: CD45RO+ cells pooled with CCR7-negative TemRA cells. This receptor was obtained from a man aged 18 to 29 in good health. The chain recombines TRBV30 with TRBJ2-3; 8 bases agree with TRBD1. This CDR3 reads CAWSGTGSTDTQYF. The CDR3 nucleotides read TGTGCCTGGAGTGGGACAGGGAGCACAGATACGCAGTATTTT. Complete variable domain (other parts from reference TRBV30 and TRBJ2-3): SQTIHQWPATLVQPVGSPLSLECTVEGTSNPNLYWYRQAAGRGLQLLFYSVGIGQISSEVPQNLSASRPQDRQFILSSKKLLLSDSGFYLCAWSGTGSTDTQYFGPGTRLTVL.